These 9 T cell receptor beta chains share one sample of origin, sequenced in a study of lymphopenia after photon versus proton radiotherapy. Assay: immunoSEQ multiplex PCR; the TCRdb copy retains only in-frame clones and omits some. The sample shows fewer than 20,000 clones, 70% to 90% of them seen only once. The sequencing here drew on peripheral blood, taken from a patient treated with proton-based radiotherapy. These receptors all stem from a man between 65 and 79 years old with pancreatic cancer.

The CDR3 protein is CASSAISSGGWNEQFF. The CDR3 region has the DNA TGTGCCAGCAGCGCTATATCTAGCGGGGGGTGGAATGAGCAGTTCTTC. V is TRBV2 and J is TRBJ2-1; 11 nucleotides match TRBD2. The germline gives CDR1 SNHLY, CDR2 FYNNEI. The V and J ends lost 6 bases and 7 bases, in that order; junction bases with no gene match: 11. This CDR3 has 16 residues.

The chain has TRBV30 and TRBJ1-2; no reliable D call. The germline gives CDR1 GTSNPN, CDR2 SVGIG (reference sequence). The V and J ends lost 0 bases and 4 bases respectively, with 3 bases between them. This CDR3 contains 11 residues. The CDR3: CAWSVLYGYTF. The DNA for the CDR3 is TGTGCCTGGAGTGTACTCTATGGCTACACCTTC. Filled out from reference TRBV30 and TRBJ1-2, the complete variable domain reads SQTIHQWPATLVQPVGSPLSLECTVEGTSNPNLYWYRQAAGRGLQLLFYSVGIGQISSEVPQNLSASRPQDRQFILSSKKLLLSDSGFYLCAWSVLYGYTFGSGTRLTVV.

V is TRBV29-1 and J is TRBJ1-2; TRBD1 matches at 9 bases. V gave up 0 bases and J gave up 7 bases; unmatched junction bases: 12. CDR3 size: 16 residues. Germline CDR1 SQVTM, CDR2 ANQGSEA. In DNA, the CDR3 is TGCAGCGTTGAAGATCGGACCGGGACAGGGACTGGTGGCTACACCTTC. Translating it yields CSVEDRTGTGTGGYTF.

This clone was counted once. CDR3 nucleotide sequence: TGTGCCAGCAGCGCCGACCCGGGGGGGGGCGTCCGGGATACGCAGTATTTT. Translating gives CASSADPGGGVRDTQYF. V is TRBV9 and J is TRBJ2-3, with 8 positions matching TRBD2. Losses at the gene ends were 3 bases for V and 6 bases for J; bases not matched to a gene: 15. Germline CDR1 SGDLS, CDR2 YYNGEE. CDR3 size: 17 residues.

This chain connects TRBV11-3 to TRBJ2-5; 7 bases agree with TRBD2. V trimming: 5 bases; J trimming: 4 bases; junction bases outside the gene matches: 7. Looked up from germline, CDR1 is SGHNT and CDR2 is YENEEA. The CDR3 is 14 amino acids. The CDR3 region is CASSPPASGETQYF. CDR3 DNA sequence: TGTGCCAGCAGCCCCCCAGCTAGCGGAGAGACCCAGTACTTC.

This sequence joins TRBV5-6 and TRBJ1-1; D is unclear. V was clipped by 0 bases and J by 7 bases, with 10 bases between them. The CDR3 loop spans 13 amino acids. In germline, CDR1 is SGHDT, CDR2 YYEEEE. As DNA, the CDR3 is TGTGCCAGCAGCTTGGGGCAGAGGTTTGAAGCTTTCTTT. This codes for CASSLGQRFEAFF.

The chain recombines TRBV7-2 with TRBJ1-5, with D unclear. The CDR3 has 16 amino acids. The germline V gene has CDR1 SGHTA and CDR2 FQGNSA. V lost 2 bases and J 0 bases, leaving 11 bases between the germline ends. The CDR3 loop reads CASSLPSTYSNQPQHF. In DNA form, the CDR3 reads TGTGCCAGCAGCTTACCAAGCACTTATAGCAATCAGCCCCAGCATTTT.

The rearrangement uses TRBV7-7 and TRBJ2-7; tentative D call: TRBD2 (6 bases). The CDR3 extends over 14 amino acids. The V gene's germline CDR1 is SSHAT and CDR2 FNYEAQ (reference sequence). V was cut by 2 bases and J by 7 bases, with 15 bases left in between. DNA for the CDR3: TGTGCCAGCAGCTTATTGGTCGGGGCGGGGGAGCAGTACTTC. It is translated as CASSLLVGAGEQYF.

J is TRBJ2-7 and V is TRBV6-1; D not certain. Germline V gene sequence: CDR1 MNHNS, CDR2 SASEGT. The CDR3 covers 11 residues. The ends were cut back, 7 bases at V and 2 bases at J, with 6 bases in the middle. CDR3 protein: CASTDTYEQYF. As DNA, the CDR3 is TGTGCCAGCACGGATACCTACGAGCAGTACTTC.